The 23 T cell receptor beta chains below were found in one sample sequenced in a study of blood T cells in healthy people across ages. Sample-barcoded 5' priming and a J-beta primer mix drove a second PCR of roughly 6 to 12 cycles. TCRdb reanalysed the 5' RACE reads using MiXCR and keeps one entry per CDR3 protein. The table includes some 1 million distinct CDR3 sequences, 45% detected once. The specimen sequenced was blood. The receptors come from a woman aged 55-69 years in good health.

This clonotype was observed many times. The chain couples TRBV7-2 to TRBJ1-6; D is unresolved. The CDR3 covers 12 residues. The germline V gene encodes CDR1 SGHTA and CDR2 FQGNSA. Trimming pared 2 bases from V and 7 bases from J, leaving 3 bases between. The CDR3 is CASSLRNSPLHF. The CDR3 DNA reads TGTGCCAGCAGCTTAAGGAATTCACCCCTCCACTTT.

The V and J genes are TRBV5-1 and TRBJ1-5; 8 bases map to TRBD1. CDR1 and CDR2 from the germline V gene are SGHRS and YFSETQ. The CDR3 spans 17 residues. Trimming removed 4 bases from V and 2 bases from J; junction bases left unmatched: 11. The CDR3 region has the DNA TGCGCCAGCAGCCCCGTACCGACAGGGGCTGGCAATCAGCCCCAGCATTTT. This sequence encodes CASSPVPTGAGNQPQHF.

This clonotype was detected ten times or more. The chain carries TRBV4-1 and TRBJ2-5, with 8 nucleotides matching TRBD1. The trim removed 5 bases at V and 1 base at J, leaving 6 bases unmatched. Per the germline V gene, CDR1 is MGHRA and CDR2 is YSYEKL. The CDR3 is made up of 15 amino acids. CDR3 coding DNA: TGCGCCAGCAGCTCTCTCGGACAGGGCCAAGAGACCCAGTACTTC. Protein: CASSSLGQGQETQYF.

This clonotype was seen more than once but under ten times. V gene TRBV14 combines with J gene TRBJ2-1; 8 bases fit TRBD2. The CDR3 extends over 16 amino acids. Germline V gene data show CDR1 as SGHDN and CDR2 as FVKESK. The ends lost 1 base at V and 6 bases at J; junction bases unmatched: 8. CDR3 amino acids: CASSQGLGLGSNEQFF. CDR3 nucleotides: TGTGCCAGCAGCCAAGGACTGGGACTAGGGTCCAATGAGCAGTTCTTC.

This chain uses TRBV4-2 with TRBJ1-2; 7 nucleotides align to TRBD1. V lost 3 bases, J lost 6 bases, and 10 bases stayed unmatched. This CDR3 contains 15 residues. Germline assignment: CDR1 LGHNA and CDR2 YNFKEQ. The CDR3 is CASSQGQLRTHGYTF. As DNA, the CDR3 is TGTGCCAGCAGCCAGGGACAGTTAAGGACTCATGGCTACACCTTC.

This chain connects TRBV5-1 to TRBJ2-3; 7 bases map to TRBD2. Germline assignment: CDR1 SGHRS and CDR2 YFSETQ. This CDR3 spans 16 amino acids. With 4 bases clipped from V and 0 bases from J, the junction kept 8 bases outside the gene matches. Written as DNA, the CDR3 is TGCGCCAGCAGCGAATTACTAGCGTACAGCACAGATACGCAGTATTTT. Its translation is CASSELLAYSTDTQYF.

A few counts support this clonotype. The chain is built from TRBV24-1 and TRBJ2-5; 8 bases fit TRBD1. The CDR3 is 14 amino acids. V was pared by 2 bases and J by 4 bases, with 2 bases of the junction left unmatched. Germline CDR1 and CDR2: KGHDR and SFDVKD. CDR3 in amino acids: CATSDYDRGETQYF. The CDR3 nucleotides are TGTGCCACCAGTGATTATGACAGGGGAGAGACCCAGTACTTC.

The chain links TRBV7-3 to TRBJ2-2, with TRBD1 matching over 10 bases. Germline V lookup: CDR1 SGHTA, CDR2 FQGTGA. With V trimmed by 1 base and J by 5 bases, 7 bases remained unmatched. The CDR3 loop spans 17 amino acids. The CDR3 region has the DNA TGTGCCAGCAGCTTAATTGGGACAGGGGCGCGAACCGGGGAGCTGTTTTTT. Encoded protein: CASSLIGTGARTGELFF.

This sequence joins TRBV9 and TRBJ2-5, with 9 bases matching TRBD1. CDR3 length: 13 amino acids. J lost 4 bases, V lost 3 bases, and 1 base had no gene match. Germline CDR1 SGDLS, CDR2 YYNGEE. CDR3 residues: CASSAQGAETQYF. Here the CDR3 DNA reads TGTGCCAGCAGCGCACAGGGGGCAGAGACCCAGTACTTC.

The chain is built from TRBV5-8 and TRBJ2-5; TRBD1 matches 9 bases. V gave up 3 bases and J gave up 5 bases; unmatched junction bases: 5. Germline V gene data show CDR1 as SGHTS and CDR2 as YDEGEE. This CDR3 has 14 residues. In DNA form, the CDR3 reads TGTGCCAGCAGCTCGGACAGGGGAGGGGAGACCCAGTACTTC. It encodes CASSSDRGGETQYF.

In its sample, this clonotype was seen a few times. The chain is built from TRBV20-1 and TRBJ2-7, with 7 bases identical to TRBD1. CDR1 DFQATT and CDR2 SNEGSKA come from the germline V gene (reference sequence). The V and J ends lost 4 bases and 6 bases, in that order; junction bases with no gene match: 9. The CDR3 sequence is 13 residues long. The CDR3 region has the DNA TGCAGTGCTATCAACGGACAGGCTCGCGAGCAGTACTTC. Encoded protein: CSAINGQAREQYF.

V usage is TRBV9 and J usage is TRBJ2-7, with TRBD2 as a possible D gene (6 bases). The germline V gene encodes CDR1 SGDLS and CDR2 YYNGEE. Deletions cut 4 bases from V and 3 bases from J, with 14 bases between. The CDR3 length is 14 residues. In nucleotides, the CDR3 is TGTGCCAGCAGCATTAGCGGAGCTAACTACGAGCAGTACTTC. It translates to CASSISGANYEQYF.

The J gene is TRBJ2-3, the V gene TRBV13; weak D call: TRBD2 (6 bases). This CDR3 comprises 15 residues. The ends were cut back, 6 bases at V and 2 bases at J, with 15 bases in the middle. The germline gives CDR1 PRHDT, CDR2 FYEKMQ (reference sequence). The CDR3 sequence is CASSPNGGNTDTQYF. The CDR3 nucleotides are TGTGCCAGCAGTCCAAATGGCGGGAACACAGATACGCAGTATTTT. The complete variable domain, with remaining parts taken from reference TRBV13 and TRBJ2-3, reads AAGVIQSPRHLIKEKRETATLKCYPIPRHDTVYWYQQGPGQDPQFLISFYEKMQSDKGSIPDRFSAQQFSDYHSELNMSSLELGDSALYFCASSPNGGNTDTQYFGPGTRLTVL.

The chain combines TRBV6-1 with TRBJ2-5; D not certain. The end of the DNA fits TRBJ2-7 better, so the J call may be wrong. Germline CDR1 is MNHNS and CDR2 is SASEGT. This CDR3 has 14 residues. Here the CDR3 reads CASSAQSGGYEQYF. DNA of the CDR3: TGTGCCAGCAGTGCCCAGTCGGGCGGCTACGAGCAGTACTTC.

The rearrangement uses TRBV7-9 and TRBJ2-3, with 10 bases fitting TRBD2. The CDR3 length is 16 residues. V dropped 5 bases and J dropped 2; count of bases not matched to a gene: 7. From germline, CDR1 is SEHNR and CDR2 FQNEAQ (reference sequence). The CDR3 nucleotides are TGTGCCAGCAGCCGGAGGACTAGCGGAGTCACAGATACGCAGTATTTT. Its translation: CASSRRTSGVTDTQYF.

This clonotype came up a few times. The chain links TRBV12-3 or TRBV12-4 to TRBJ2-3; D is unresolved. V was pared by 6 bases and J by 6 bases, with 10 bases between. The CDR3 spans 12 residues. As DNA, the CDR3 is TGTGCCAGCAGGTCCGTGTTGGATACGCAGTATTTT. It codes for CASRSVLDTQYF.

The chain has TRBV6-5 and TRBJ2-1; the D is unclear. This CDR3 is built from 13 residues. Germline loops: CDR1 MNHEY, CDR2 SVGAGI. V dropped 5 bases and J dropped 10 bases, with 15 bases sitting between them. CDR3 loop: CASSQQQQGEQFF. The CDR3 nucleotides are TGTGCCAGCAGTCAACAACAGCAAGGCGAGCAGTTCTTC.

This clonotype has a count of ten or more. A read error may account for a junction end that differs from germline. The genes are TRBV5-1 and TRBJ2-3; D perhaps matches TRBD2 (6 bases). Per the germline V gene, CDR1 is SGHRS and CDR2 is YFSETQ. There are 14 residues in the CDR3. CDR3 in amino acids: CASSSGLHTDTQYF. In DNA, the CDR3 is TGTGCCAGCAGCTCGGGACTCCACACAGATACGCAGTATTTT.

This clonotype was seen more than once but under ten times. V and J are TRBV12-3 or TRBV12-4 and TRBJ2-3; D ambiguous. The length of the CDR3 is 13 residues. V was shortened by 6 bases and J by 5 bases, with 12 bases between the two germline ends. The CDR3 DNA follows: TGTGCCAGCAGCGCCGGCCCCCTAGATACGCAGTATTTT. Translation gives CASSAGPLDTQYF.

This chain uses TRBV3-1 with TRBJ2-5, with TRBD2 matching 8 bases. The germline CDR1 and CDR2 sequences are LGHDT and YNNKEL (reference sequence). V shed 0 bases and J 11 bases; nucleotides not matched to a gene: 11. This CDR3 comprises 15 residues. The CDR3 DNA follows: TGTGCCAGCAGCCAAGATCAGCGGGAGAATGGTGAGCAGTACTTC. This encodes CASSQDQRENGEQYF.

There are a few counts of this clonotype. The CDR3 reads CSAPQLAVQETQYF. For the CDR3, the DNA is TGCAGTGCCCCCCAACTAGCGGTCCAAGAGACCCAGTACTTC. The rearrangement uses TRBV20-1 and TRBJ2-5, with 8 bases matching TRBD2. J was trimmed by 1 base and V by 6 bases; bases with no gene match: 7. Germline V gene lookup returns CDR1 DFQATT and CDR2 SNEGSKA (reference sequence). This CDR3 region has 14 residues.

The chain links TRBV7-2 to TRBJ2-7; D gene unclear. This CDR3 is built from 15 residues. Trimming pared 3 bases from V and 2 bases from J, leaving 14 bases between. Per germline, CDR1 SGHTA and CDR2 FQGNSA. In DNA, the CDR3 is TGTGCCAGCAGCTTCAAGGCGATTGGGACCTACGAGCAGTACTTC. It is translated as CASSFKAIGTYEQYF.

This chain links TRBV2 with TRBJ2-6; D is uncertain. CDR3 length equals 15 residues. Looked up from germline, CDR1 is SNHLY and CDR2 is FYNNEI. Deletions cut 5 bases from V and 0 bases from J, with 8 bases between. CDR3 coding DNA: TGTGCCAGCAGTTCCCATCTCTCTGGGGCCAACGTCCTGACTTTC. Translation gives CASSSHLSGANVLTF.